Sequencing of this TCR beta chain was carried out in a study of shared clonotypes between healthy human individuals. Study context: Per donor, CD8 memory used one plate, CD8 naive used two, CD4 memory used three and CD4 naive used three. Points from the study as a whole: Non-shared clonotypes were found to have lower generation probabilities than the clonotypes that were shared by all four of the sorted-subset donors. Sharing across four donors was seen in roughly 5% of naive CD4 clonotypes.

About this clone itself: Its target is not known.

Per the study methods: Filtering differed, since immunoSEQ gave only junction sequences and no quality scores. Using immunoSEQ multiplex PCR, the repertoire was profiled, and TCRdb retains in-frame clones only, with some absent. For V, J and clone size, that table is used; D and trimming come from the DNA. Among 1 million to 1.3 million clones, 70% to 80% were seen once, and the ten largest hold 0.5% to 0.65%. The CDR3 is 17 amino acids. CDR1 and CDR2 from the germline V gene are MGHRA and YSYEKL. The source of this sequence is a man aged 18 to 30 in good health. Some clones in this sample may be carry-over from other donors' samples. The chain uses TRBV4-1 and TRBJ2-7; TRBD1 aligns across 9 bases. The J call could be wrong; TRBJ2-1 is a better fit for the DNA end. Source material: memory CD4+ T cells from PBMCs. Described subset: CD45RA-negative fraction. CDR3 bases: TGCGCCAGCAGCGGACAGGGGTCGTTGTCATCCTACAATGAGCAGTTCTTC. It specifies CASSGQGSLSSYNEQFF.